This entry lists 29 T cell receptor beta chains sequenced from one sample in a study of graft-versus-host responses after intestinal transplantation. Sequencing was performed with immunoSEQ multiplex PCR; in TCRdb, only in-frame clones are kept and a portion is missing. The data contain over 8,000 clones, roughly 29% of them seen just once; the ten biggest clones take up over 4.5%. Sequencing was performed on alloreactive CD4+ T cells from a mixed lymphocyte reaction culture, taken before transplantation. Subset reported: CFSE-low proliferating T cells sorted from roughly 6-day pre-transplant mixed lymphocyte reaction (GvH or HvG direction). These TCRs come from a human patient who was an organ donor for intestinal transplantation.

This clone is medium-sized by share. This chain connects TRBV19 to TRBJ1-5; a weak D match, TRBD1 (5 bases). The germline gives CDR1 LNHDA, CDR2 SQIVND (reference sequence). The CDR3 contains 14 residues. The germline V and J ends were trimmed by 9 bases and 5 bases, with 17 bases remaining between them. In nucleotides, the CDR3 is TGTGCCAGCACGGGGACTGGAGCTTATCAGCCCCAGCATTTT. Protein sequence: CASTGTGAYQPQHF.

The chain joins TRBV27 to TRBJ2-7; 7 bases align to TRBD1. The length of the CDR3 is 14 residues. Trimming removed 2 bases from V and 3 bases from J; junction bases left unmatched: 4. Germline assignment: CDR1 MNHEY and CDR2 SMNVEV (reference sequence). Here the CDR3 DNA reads TGTGCCAGCAGTTTAACCCGGGACAGCTACGAGCAGTACTTC. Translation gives CASSLTRDSYEQYF.

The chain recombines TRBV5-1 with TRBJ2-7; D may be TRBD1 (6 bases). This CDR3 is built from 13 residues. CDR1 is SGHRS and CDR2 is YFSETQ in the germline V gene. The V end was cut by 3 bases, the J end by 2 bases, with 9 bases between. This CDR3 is CASSSGTTYEQYF. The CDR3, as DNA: TGCGCCAGCAGCTCCGGGACAACCTACGAGCAGTACTTC.

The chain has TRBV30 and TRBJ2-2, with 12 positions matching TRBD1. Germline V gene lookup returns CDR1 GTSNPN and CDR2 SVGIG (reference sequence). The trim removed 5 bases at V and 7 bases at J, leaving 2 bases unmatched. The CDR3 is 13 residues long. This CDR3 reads CAWGTGGFGELFF. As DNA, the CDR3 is TGTGCCTGGGGGACAGGGGGCTTCGGGGAGCTGTTTTTT.

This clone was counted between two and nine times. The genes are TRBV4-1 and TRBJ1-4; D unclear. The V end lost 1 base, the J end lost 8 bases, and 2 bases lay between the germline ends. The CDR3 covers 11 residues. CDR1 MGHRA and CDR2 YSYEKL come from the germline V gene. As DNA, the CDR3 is TGCGCCAGCAGCCAAGGGGAAAAACTGTTTTTT. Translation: CASSQGEKLFF.

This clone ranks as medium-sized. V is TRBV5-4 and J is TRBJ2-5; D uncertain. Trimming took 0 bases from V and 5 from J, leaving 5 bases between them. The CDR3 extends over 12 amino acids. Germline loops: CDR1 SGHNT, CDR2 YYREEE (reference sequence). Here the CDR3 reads CASSLVGETQYF. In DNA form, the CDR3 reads TGTGCCAGCAGCTTGGTCGGGGAGACCCAGTACTTC.

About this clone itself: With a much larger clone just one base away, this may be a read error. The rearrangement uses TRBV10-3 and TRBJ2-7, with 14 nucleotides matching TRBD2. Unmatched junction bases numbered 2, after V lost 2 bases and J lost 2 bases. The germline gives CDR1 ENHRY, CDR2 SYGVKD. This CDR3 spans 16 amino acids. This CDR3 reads CAISEATSGGAYEQYF. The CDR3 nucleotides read TGTGCCATCAGTGAGGCGACTAGCGGGGGGGCCTACGAGCAGTACTTC.

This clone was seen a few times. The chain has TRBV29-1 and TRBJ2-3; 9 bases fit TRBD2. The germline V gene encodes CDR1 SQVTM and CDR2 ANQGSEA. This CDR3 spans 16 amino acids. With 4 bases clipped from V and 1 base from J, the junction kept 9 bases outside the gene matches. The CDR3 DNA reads TGCAGCGTTGGAGGGTCGGCTAGCGGGGGCACAGATACGCAGTATTTT. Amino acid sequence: CSVGGSASGGTDTQYF.

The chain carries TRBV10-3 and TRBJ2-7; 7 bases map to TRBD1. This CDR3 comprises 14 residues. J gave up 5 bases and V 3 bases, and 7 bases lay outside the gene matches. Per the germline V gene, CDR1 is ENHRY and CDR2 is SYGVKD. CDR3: CAISDLQGSDEQYF. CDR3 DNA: TGTGCCATCAGTGACTTACAGGGGAGCGACGAGCAGTACTTC.

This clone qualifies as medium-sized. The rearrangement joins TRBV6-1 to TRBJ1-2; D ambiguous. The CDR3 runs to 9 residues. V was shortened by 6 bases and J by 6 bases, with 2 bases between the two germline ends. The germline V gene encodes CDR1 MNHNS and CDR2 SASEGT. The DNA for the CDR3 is TGTGCCAGCAGGGATGGCTACACCTTC. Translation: CASRDGYTF.

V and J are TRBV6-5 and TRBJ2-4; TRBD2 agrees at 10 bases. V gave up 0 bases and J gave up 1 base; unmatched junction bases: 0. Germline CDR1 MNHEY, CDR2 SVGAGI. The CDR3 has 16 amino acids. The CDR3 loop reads CASSYSTSGAKNIQYF. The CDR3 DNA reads TGTGCCAGCAGTTACTCGACTAGCGGGGCCAAAAACATTCAGTACTTC.

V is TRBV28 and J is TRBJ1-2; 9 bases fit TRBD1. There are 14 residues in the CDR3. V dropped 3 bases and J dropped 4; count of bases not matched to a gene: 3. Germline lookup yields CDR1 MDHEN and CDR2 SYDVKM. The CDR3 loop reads CASSLSTGGYGYTF. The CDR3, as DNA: TGTGCCAGCAGTTTGTCGACAGGGGGCTATGGCTACACCTTC.

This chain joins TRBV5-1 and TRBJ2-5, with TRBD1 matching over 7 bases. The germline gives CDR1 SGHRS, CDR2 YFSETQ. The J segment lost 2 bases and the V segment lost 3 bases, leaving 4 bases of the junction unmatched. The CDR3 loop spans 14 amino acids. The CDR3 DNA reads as TGCGCCAGCAGCTCAGGGGGTCGGCAAGAGACCCAGTACTTC. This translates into CASSSGGRQETQYF.

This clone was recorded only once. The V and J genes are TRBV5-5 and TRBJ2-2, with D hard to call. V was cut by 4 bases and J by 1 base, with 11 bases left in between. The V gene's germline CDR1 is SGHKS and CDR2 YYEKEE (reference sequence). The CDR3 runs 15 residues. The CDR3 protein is CASSIPLQNTGELFF. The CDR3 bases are TGTGCCAGCAGCATACCTCTCCAGAACACCGGGGAGCTGTTTTTT.

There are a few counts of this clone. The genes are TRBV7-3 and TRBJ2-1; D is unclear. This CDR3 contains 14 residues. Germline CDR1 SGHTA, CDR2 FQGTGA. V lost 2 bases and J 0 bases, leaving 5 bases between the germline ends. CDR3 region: CASSLSSSYNEQFF. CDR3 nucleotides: TGTGCCAGCAGCTTATCTAGCTCCTACAATGAGCAGTTCTTC.

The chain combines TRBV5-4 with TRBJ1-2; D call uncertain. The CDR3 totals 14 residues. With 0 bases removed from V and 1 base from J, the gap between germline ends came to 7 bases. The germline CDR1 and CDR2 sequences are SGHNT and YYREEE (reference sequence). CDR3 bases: TGTGCCAGCAGCTTGGAACCAAATAACTATGGCTACACCTTC. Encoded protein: CASSLEPNNYGYTF.

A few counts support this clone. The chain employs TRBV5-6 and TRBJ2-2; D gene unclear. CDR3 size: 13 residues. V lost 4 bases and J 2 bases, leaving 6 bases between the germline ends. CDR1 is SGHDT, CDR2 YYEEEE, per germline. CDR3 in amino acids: CASSRQNTGELFF. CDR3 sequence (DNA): TGTGCCAGCAGCCGACAAAACACCGGGGAGCTGTTTTTT.

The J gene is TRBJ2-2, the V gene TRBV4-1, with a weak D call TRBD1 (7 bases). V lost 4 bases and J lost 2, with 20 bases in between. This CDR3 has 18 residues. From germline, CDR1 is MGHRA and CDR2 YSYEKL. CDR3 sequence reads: CASSLAGTADFNTGELFF. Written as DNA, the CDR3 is TGCGCCAGCAGCCTCGCGGGGACAGCCGACTTTAACACCGGGGAGCTGTTTTTT.

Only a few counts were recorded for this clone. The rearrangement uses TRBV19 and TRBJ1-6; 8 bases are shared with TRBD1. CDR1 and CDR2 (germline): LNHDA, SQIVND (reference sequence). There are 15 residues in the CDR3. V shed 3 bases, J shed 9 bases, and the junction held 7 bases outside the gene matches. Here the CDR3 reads CASSIRGTGGSPLHF. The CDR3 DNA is TGTGCCAGTAGTATTCGAGGTACAGGGGGTTCACCCCTCCACTTT. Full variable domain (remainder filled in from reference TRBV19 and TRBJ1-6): DGGITQSPKYLFRKEGQNVTLSCEQNLNHDAMYWYRQDPGQGLRLIYYSQIVNDFQKGDIAEGYSVSREKKESFPLTVTSAQKNPTAFYLCASSIRGTGGSPLHFGNGTRLTVT.

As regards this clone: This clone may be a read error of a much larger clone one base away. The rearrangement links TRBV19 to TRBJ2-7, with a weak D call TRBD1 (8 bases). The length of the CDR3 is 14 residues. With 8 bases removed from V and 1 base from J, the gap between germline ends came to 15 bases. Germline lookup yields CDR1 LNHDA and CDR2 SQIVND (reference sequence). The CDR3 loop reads CASAQGGGSYEQYF. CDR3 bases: TGTGCCAGTGCACAGGGGGGGGGTTCCTACGAGCAGTACTTC.

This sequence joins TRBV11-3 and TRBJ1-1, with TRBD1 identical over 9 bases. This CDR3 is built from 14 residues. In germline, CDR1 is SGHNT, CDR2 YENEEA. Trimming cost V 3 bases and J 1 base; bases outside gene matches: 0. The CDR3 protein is CASSLDRGNTEAFF. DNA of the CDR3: TGTGCCAGCAGCTTGGACAGGGGGAACACTGAAGCTTTCTTT.

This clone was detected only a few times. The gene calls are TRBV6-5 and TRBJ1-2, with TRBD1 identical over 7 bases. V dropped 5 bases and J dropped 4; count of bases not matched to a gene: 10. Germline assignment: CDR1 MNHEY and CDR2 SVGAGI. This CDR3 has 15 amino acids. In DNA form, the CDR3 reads TGTGCCAGCAGTAAAACCCCCGGGACAGCCTATGGCTACACCTTC. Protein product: CASSKTPGTAYGYTF.

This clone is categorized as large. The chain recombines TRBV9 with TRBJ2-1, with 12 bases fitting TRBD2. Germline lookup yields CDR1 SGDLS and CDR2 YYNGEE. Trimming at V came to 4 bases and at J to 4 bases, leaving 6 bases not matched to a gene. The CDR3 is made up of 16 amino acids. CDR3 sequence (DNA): TGTGCCAGCAGCATAAGGACTAGCGGGGTGTACAATGAGCAGTTCTTC. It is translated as CASSIRTSGVYNEQFF.

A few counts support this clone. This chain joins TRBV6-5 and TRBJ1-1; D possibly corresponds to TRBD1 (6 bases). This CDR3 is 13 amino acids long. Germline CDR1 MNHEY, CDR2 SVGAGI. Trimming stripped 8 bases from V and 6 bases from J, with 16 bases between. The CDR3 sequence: CASHFGGGSEAFF. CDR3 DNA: TGTGCCAGCCATTTCGGGGGGGGCTCTGAAGCTTTCTTT.

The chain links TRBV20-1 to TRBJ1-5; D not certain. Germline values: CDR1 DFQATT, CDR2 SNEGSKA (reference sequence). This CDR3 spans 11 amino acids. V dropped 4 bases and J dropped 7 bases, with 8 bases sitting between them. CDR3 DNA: TGCAGTGCTACGGGGAGCCAGCCCCAGCATTTT. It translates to CSATGSQPQHF.

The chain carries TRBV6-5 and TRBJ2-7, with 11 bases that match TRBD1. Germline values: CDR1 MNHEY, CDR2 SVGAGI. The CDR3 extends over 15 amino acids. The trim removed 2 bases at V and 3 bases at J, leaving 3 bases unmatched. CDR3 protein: CASSYPGTGGYEQYF. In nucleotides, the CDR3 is TGTGCCAGCAGTTACCCCGGGACAGGGGGCTACGAGCAGTACTTC.

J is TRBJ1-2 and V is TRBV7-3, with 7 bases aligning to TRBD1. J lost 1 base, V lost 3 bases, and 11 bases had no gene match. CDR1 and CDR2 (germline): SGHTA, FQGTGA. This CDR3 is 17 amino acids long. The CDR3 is CASSLSLQGLLNYGYTF. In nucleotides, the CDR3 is TGTGCCAGCAGCTTGTCTTTACAGGGGCTCCTTAACTATGGCTACACCTTC. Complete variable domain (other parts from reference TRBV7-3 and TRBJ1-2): GAGVSQTPSNKVTEKGKYVELRCDPISGHTALYWYRQSLGQGPEFLIYFQGTGAADDSGLPNDRFFAVRPEGSVSTLKIQRTERGDSAVYLCASSLSLQGLLNYGYTFGSGTRLTVV.

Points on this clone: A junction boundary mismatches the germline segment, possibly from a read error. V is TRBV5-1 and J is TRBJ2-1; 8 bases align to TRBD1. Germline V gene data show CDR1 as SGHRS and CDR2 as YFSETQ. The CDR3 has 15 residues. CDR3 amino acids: CANSLTGGSYNEQFF. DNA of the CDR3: TGCGCCAACAGCTTAACAGGGGGCTCCTACAATGAGCAGTTCTTC.

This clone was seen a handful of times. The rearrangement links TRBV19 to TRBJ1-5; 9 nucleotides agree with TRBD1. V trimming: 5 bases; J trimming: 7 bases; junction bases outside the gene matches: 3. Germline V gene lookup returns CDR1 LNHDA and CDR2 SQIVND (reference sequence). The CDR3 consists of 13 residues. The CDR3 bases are TGTGCCAGTAGTTGGGACAGGGCCCAGCCCCAGCATTTT. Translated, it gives CASSWDRAQPQHF.